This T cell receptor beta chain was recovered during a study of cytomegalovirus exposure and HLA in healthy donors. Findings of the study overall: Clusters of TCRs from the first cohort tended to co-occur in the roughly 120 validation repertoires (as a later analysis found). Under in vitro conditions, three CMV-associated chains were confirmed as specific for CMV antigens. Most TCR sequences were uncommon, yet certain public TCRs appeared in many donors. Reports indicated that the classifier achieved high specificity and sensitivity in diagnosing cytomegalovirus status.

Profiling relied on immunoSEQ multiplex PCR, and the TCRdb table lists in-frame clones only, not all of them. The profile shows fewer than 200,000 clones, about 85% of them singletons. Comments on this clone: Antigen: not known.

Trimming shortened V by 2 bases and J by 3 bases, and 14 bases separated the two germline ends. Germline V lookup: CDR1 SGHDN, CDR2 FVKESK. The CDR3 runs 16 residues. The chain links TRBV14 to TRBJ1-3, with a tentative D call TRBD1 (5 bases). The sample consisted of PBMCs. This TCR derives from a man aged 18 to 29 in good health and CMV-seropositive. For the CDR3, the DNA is TGTGCCAGCAGCCAACTTAAGGGGATCCTTGGAAACACCATATATTTT. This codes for CASSQLKGILGNTIYF.